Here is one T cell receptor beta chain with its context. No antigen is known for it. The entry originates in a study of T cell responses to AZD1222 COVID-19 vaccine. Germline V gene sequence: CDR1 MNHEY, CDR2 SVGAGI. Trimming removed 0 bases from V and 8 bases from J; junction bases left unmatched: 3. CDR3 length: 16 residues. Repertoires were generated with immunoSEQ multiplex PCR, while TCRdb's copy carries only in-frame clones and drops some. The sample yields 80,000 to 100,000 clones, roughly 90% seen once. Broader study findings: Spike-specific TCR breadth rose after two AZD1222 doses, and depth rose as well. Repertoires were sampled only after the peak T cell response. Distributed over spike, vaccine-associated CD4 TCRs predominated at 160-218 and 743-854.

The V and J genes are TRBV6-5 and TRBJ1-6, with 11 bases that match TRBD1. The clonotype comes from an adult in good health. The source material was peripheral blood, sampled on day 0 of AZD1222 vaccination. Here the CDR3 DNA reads TGTGCCAGCAGTTACTCCCGGACAGGGGGCGATTCACCCCTCCACTTT. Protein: CASSYSRTGGDSPLHF.